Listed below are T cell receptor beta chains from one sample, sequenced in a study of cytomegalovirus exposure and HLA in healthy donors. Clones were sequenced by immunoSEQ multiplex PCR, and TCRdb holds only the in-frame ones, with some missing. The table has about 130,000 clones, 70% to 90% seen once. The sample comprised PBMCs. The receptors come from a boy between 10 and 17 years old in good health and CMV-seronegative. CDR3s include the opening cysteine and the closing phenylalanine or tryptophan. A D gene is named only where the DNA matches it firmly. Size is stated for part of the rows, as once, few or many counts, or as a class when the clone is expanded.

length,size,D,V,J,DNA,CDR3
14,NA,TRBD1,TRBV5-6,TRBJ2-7,TGTGCCAGCAGCTTAACAGGGGGCGCGTACGAGCAGTACTTC,CASSLTGGAYEQYF
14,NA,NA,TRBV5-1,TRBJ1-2,TGCGCCAGCAGCTTGGCCTTAGACACCTATGGCTACACCTTC,CASSLALDTYGYTF
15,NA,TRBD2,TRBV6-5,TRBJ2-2,TGTGCCAGCAGTTATAGCGGGAGAAGCACCGGGGAGCTGTTTTTT,CASSYSGRSTGELFF
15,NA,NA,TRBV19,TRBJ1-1,TGTGCCAGTAGTATTGCGAGGTCTCGGAACACTGAAGCTTTCTTT,CASSIARSRNTEAFF
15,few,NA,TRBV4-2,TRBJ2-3,TGTGCCAGCAGCCAAGATATCCTGGCGGCGGATACGCAGTATTTT,CASSQDILAADTQYF
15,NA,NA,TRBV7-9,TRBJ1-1,TGTGCCAGCAGGGGGGAGAGGGACATGAACACTGAAGCTTTCTTT,CASRGERDMNTEAFF
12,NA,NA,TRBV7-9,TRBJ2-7,TGTTCCAGCAGCCCGAGGCCCTACGAGCAGTACTTC,CSSSPRPYEQYF
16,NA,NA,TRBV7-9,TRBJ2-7,TGTGCCAGCAGCTTAGCCGCCTGGGGGCTAATTGGCGAGCAGTACTTC,CASSLAAWGLIGEQYF
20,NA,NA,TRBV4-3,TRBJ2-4,TGCGCCAGCAGCCAAGGAAATTACGCTTTTGGCCTCTCTGACAAAAACATTCAGTACTTC,CASSQGNYAFGLSDKNIQYF
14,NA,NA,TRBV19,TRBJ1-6,TGTGCCAGTAGTATCAGGGGACGAAATTCACCCCTCCACTTT,CASSIRGRNSPLHF
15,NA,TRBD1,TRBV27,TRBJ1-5,TGTGCCAGCAGTCTGGGACAGGGGGCGGGTCAGCCCCAGCATTTT,CASSLGQGAGQPQHF
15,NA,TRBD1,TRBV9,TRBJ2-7,TGTGCCAGCAGCGTAGCAGAAGGGGACAGGGACGAGCAGTACTTC,CASSVAEGDRDEQYF
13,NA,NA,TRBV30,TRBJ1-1,TGTGCCTGGAGTGGCAGGGCGGACACTGAAGCTTTCTTT,CAWSGRADTEAFF
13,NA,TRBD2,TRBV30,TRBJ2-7,TGTGCCTGGAGTGTCGGACTAGCGGGAGAGCAGTACTTC,CAWSVGLAGEQYF
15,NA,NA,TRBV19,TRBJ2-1,TGTGCCAGTAGTATGGGGAGCCACGCTTACAATGAGCAGTTCTTC,CASSMGSHAYNEQFF
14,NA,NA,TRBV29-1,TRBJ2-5,TGCAGCGTTGAAGATCGGGCGGGACGGGAGACCCAGTACTTC,CSVEDRAGRETQYF
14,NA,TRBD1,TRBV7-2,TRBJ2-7,TGTGCCAGCAGCACCGGACAGGGAAGGTACGAGCAGTACTTC,CASSTGQGRYEQYF
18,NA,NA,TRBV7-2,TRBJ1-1,TGTGCCAGCAGCTTAGGGAGGGTCCCAGGAGTAAGTGGCACTGAAGCTTTCTTT,CASSLGRVPGVSGTEAFF
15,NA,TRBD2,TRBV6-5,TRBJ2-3,TGTGCCAGCAGTCCAAGCGGGGGGCCGACAGATACGCAGTATTTT,CASSPSGGPTDTQYF
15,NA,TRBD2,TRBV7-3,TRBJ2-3,TGTGCCAGCAGCTTAAACGGGAGGGCCGCAGATACGCAGTATTTT,CASSLNGRAADTQYF
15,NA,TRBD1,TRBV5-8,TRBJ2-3,TGTGCCAGCAGCTTCGGGGACAGGAGCACAGATACGCAGTATTTT,CASSFGDRSTDTQYF
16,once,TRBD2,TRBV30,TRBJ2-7,TGTGCCTGGAGTGTAACGGGCGGGAGGGTAACCTACGAGCAGTACTTC,CAWSVTGGRVTYEQYF
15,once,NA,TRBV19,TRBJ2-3,TGTGCCAGTACCCCAGGACAGAAGACCCCAGATACGCAGTATTTT,CASTPGQKTPDTQYF
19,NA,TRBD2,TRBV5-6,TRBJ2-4,TGTGCCAGCAGCTTAGAAGGGGGTGTAGCGGGGCTAGCCAAAAACATTCAGTACTTC,CASSLEGGVAGLAKNIQYF
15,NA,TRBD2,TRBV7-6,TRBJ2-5,TGTGCCAGCAGCTTGCCCAGCGGGGGGGAAGAGACCCAGTACTTC,CASSLPSGGEETQYF
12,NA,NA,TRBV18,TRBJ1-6,TGTGCCAGCTCACCCTCCGGGGGGGTTCCCCACTTT,CASSPSGGVPHF
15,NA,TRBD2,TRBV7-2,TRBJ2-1,TGTGCCAGCAGTTGGAGGACTAGCGGGAGAATTGAGCAGTTCTTC,CASSWRTSGRIEQFF
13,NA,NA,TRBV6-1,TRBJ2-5,TGTGCCAGCGAAACAGGGCAGTGGGAGACCCAGTACTTC,CASETGQWETQYF
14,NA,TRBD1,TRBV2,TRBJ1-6,TGTGCCATCCAGGGACAGGCCTATAATTCACCCCTCCACTTT,CAIQGQAYNSPLHF
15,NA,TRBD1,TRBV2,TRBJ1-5,TGTGCCAGCTGCGGGGCAGGGGGAAATCATCAGCCCCAGCATTTT,CASCGAGGNHQPQHF